Only a few counts were recorded for the clone carrying this T cell receptor beta chain. The CDR3 runs 14 residues. V lost 5 bases, J lost 5 bases, and 15 bases lay in between. CDR1 MNHEY and CDR2 SVGAGI come from the germline V gene. The data are from a study of blood T cell repertoires in COVID-19. Across the study: Italy, Spain and the United States were the sources of the convalescent and acute COVID-19 samples.

Generated by immunoSEQ multiplex PCR, the TCRdb table keeps only in-frame clones and is missing some. The sample comprises some 400,000 clones, roughly nine tenths of which are singletons, and 1.5% to 2% rests with the top ten. Those who participated ranged in age from 18 to 89 years and resided in 20 to 25 US areas. Allocation to cohorts depended on clinical history reported by the participants. This clonotype originated in a woman in her 30s who had recovered from COVID-19. The rearrangement joins TRBV6-5 to TRBJ1-2, with a possible D match to TRBD1 (6 bases). Sequencing used PBMCs or T cells enriched from blood (not recorded which). The CDR3 nucleotides are TGTGCCAGCAGTCAAAACTTACAGGGATATGGCTACACCTTC. Translation: CASSQNLQGYGYTF.